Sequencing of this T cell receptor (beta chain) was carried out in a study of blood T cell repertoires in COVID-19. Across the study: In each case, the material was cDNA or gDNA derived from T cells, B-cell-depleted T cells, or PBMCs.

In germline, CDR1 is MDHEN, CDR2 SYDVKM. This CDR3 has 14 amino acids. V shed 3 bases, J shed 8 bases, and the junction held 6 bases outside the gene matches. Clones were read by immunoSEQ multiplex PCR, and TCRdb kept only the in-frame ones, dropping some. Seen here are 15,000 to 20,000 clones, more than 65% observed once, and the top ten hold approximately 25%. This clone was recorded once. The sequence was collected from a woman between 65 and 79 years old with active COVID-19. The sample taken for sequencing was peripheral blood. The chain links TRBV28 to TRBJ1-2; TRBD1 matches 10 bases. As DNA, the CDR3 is TGTGCCAGCAGTTTCACCGGGACAGGGGACGGCTACACCTTC. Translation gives CASSFTGTGDGYTF.